Below, 9 T cell receptor beta chains from the same sample are listed, as sequenced in a study of a mutant IDH1 vaccine in newly diagnosed glioma. As to time point: week 35, safety follow-up. Vaccination used 300 ug of mutant IDH1 20-mer peptide per dose, with topical imiquimod. The assay was immunoSEQ multiplex PCR, and TCRdb's table has in-frame clones only and misses some. The profile shows about 74,000 clones, more than 85% of them singletons. Their antigens remain unidentified. Sequencing was performed on PBMCs, taken from a glioma patient whose treatment included an IDH1 peptide vaccine. The receptors come from a man aged 25 to 40 with glioma.

This clone was detected only once. V gene TRBV19 combines with J gene TRBJ2-1; 9 nucleotides match TRBD1. This CDR3 is built from 17 residues. V gave up 3 bases and J gave up 10 bases; unmatched junction bases: 16. Germline V gene data show CDR1 as LNHDA and CDR2 as SQIVND (reference sequence). CDR3 sequence reads: CASSMNYHSGTGKEQFF. CDR3 in DNA: TGTGCCAGTAGTATGAACTACCACTCCGGGACAGGGAAGGAGCAGTTCTTC.

The chain links TRBV13 to TRBJ1-2; D is unresolved. This CDR3 spans 14 amino acids. Germline loops: CDR1 PRHDT, CDR2 FYEKMQ (reference sequence). Trimming shortened V by 2 bases and J by 6 bases, and 13 bases separated the two germline ends. CDR3 sequence reads: CASSLNPGLDGYTF. The DNA for the CDR3 is TGTGCCAGCAGCTTAAACCCCGGCTTGGATGGCTACACCTTC. Filled out from reference TRBV13 and TRBJ1-2, the complete variable domain reads AAGVIQSPRHLIKEKRETATLKCYPIPRHDTVYWYQQGPGQDPQFLISFYEKMQSDKGSIPDRFSAQQFSDYHSELNMSSLELGDSALYFCASSLNPGLDGYTFGSGTRLTVV.

The gene calls are TRBV7-2 and TRBJ1-4, with D unresolved. Deletions cut 1 base from V and 8 bases from J, with 23 bases between. CDR1 and CDR2 (germline): SGHTA, FQGNSA. CDR3 length equals 18 residues. The DNA for the CDR3 is TGTGCCAGCAGCTTAGTTGGACTGTTGGGTAGAATTAGCGAAAAACTGTTTTTT. Its protein product is CASSLVGLLGRISEKLFF.

The V call is TRBV6-1, the J call TRBJ2-5, with D tentatively TRBD1 (6 bases). This CDR3 has 14 amino acids. V shed 2 bases and J shed 2 bases, with 9 bases lying between them. Germline loops: CDR1 MNHNS, CDR2 SASEGT. CDR3 nucleotide sequence: TGTGCCAGCAGTGAAAGGGACAAACAAGAGACCCAGTACTTC. This codes for CASSERDKQETQYF.

The chain has TRBV7-8 and TRBJ1-6; D unresolved. The germline V gene encodes CDR1 SGHVS and CDR2 FQNEAQ. CDR3 length equals 17 residues. V was clipped by 5 bases and J by 0 bases, with 14 bases between them. CDR3 protein: CASSPGAASSYNSPLHF. The CDR3 coding sequence is TGTGCCAGCAGCCCGGGCGCCGCGAGCTCCTATAATTCACCCCTCCACTTT.

The rearrangement uses TRBV11-2 and TRBJ2-3; unclear D gene. The CDR3 runs to 13 residues. V lost 2 bases, J lost 9 bases, and 12 bases lay in between. From germline, CDR1 is SGHAT and CDR2 FQNNGV. Here the CDR3 reads CASSLSRDQTQYF. Here the CDR3 DNA reads TGTGCCAGCAGCTTATCAAGGGATCAGACGCAGTATTTT.

A remark on this clone: One end of the junction fails to match germline, which may point to a read error. The genes are TRBV7-9 and TRBJ2-1; 7 nucleotides agree with TRBD1. Germline V gene lookup returns CDR1 SEHNR and CDR2 FQNEAQ (reference sequence). The CDR3 has 16 amino acids. The CDR3: CASSSSGGAIYNKQFF. DNA for the CDR3: TGTGCCAGCAGCTCCTCAGGGGGTGCCATCTACAATAAGCAGTTCTTC.

This chain uses TRBV4-2 with TRBJ1-3; 9 bases are shared with TRBD1. The CDR3 has 18 amino acids. The germline CDR1 and CDR2 sequences are LGHNA and YNFKEQ. Trimming removed 2 bases from V and 4 bases from J; junction bases left unmatched: 12. The CDR3 is CASSQIYRGPRDGNTIYF. CDR3 DNA: TGTGCCAGCAGCCAAATATACAGGGGGCCTCGGGACGGAAACACCATATATTTT.

This sequence joins TRBV19 and TRBJ1-2; 9 bases align to TRBD1. Germline assignment: CDR1 LNHDA and CDR2 SQIVND (reference sequence). V was pared by 5 bases and J by 0 bases, with 10 bases of the junction left unmatched. This CDR3 region has 17 residues. The CDR3 region has the DNA TGTGCCAGTAGTTCAACAGGGGGCGAGAGGACTAACTATGGCTACACCTTC. Translating it yields CASSSTGGERTNYGYTF.